The following is a T cell receptor beta chain sequence with its context. Its antigen remains unknown. Germline CDR1 is MDHEN and CDR2 is SYDVKM. The CDR3 is 19 residues long. Trimming removed 8 bases from V and 4 bases from J, with 30 bases in between. The data originate from a study of shared clonotypes between healthy human individuals. Study-wide points: Among donors, the sharing of clonotypes was expected to be influenced by sequencing depth.

Each sorted subset replicate got 200 ng genomic DNA, roughly 27,000 genomes. Per the study methods: ImmunoSEQ gave junction-only sequences without quality scores, so filtering differed. Generated by immunoSEQ multiplex PCR, the TCRdb table keeps only in-frame clones and is missing some. V, J and clone size are those of that table, while D and trimming were read from the DNA. The table records about 2.1 million clones, 93% of them present only once. Naive CD8 cells, CD45RO-negative and positively selected for CCR7, excluded terminally differentiated effector memory CD45RA+ cells. Sequencing was done on a sample of naive CD8+ T cells from PBMCs. The V gene is TRBV28, the J gene TRBJ1-3; D unresolved. This clonotype was obtained from a young man in good health. Some clones in this sample may be carry-over from other donors' samples. CDR3 amino acids: CASQYGARSRGVGGNTIYF. The CDR3 DNA reads TGTGCCAGCCAATACGGCGCCCGGTCGCGGGGAGTAGGGGGAAACACCATATATTTT.